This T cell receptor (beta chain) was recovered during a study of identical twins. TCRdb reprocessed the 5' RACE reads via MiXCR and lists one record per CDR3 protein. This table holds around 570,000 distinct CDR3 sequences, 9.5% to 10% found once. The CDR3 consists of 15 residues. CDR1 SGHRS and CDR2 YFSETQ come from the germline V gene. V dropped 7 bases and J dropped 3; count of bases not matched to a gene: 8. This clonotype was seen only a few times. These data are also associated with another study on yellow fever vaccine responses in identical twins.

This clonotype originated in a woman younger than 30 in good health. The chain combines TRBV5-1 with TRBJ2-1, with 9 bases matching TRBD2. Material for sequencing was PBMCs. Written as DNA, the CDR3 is TGCGCCAGCGCCTCCTTAGCGGGAGTCTACAATGAGCAGTTCTTC. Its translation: CASASLAGVYNEQFF.